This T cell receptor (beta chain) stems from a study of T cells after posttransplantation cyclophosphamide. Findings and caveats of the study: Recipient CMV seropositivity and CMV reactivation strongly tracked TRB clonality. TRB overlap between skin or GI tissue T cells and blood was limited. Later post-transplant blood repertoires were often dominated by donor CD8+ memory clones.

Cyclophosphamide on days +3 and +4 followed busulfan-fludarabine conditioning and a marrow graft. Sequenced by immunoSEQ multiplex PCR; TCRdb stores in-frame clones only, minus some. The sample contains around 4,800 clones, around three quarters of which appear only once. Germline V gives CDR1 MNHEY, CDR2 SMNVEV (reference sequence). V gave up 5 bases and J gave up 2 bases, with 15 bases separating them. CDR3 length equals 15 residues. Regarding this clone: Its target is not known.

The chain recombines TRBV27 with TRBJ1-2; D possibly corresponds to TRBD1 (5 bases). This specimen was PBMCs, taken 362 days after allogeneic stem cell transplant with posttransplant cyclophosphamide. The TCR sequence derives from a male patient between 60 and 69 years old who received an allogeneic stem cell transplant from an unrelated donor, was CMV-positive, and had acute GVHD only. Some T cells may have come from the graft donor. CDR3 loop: CASSGTDSPNYGYTF. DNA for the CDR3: TGTGCCAGCAGTGGTACCGACAGCCCCAACTATGGCTACACCTTC.